A single sample is the source of the 30 T cell receptor beta chains below, sequenced in a study of CXCR3-negative and CXCR3-positive naive CD8 T cells. Findings and limits, study-wide: More hydrophobic TRB CDR3s occurred in CXCR3-positive than in CXCR3-negative naive cells.

For these receptors, no antigen is known. In preparing the TRB cDNA libraries, 5' RACE with UMI labels was used. TCRdb re-analyzed the 5' RACE reads; it lists each CDR3 protein once, without DNA. Its clone listing holds under 150,000 distinct CDR3 sequences. The sequencing sample was made of naive CXCR3+ CD8+ T cells from blood. The sample's subset: CD45RO-CCR7+CD27+CD95- naive CD8+ T cells expressing CXCR3 (TNR3+). These receptors were collected from a human donor in good health. Some clones in this sample may be carry-over from other donors' samples.

The chain has TRBV7-7 and TRBJ1-1; TCRdb picks TRBD1, but there is no DNA to check that call. Germline lookup yields CDR1 SSHAT and CDR2 FNYEAQ (reference sequence). CDR3 length: 13 amino acids. The CDR3 is CASTKRGQAEAFF.

The chain has TRBV6-5 and TRBJ2-7; absent DNA, TCRdb's TRBD1 call cannot be checked. The CDR3 covers 14 residues. Per germline, CDR1 MNHEY and CDR2 SVGAGI. This chain's CDR3 is CASSYSGSPYEQYF.

The rearrangement uses TRBV18 and TRBJ2-2. The germline gives CDR1 KGHSH, CDR2 LQKENI. CDR3 length equals 12 residues. The CDR3 loop reads CASLSNTGELFF.

The rearrangement joins TRBV10-3 to TRBJ2-7; TCRdb returns TRBD1, unconfirmable since there is no DNA. CDR3 length equals 16 residues. Germline V gene lookup returns CDR1 ENHRY and CDR2 SYGVKD. This CDR3 is CAISDFSGTLFYEQYF.

The chain carries TRBV7-9 and TRBJ2-6. CDR3 length: 15 residues. Germline CDR1 is SEHNR and CDR2 is FQNEAQ (reference sequence). The CDR3 spells CASSLLGERANVLTF.

This rearrangement joins TRBV12-3 or TRBV12-4 to TRBJ1-5. This CDR3 is 13 amino acids long. This CDR3 reads CASSSTHPQPQHF.

This sequence joins TRBV6-6 and TRBJ2-1; checking the TCRdb D call of TRBD1 is not possible without DNA. The germline gives CDR1 MNHNY, CDR2 SVGAGI (reference sequence). This CDR3 spans 12 amino acids. The CDR3 loop is CASSPTSTDTIF.

The chain employs TRBV29-1 and TRBJ2-3; the D gene TCRdb calls, TRBD2, cannot be checked with no DNA. The CDR3 consists of 14 residues. Germline V gives CDR1 SQVTM, CDR2 ANQGSEA. CDR3 sequence: CSETGTSGTDTQYF.

V gene TRBV29-1 combines with J gene TRBJ1-2; TCRdb designates TRBD1, a call that cannot be tested without DNA. CDR1 is SQVTM and CDR2 is ANQGSEA in the germline V gene. CDR3 length: 12 residues. CDR3 amino acids: CSATPGQGLDTF.

This rearrangement joins TRBV7-9 to TRBJ1-2; TCRdb outputs TRBD1, but without DNA this stays unchecked. Germline V gene lookup returns CDR1 SEHNR and CDR2 FQNEAQ (reference sequence). The CDR3 has 12 amino acids. The CDR3 spells CASSLLGDGYTF.

The rearrangement joins TRBV29-1 to TRBJ1-1; lacking DNA, the TRBD1 call made by TCRdb goes unchecked. CDR3 size: 13 residues. The germline V gene has CDR1 SQVTM and CDR2 ANQGSEA. The CDR3 loop reads CSVERGENTEAFF. The full variable domain, in which reference TRBV29-1 and TRBJ1-1 provide the parts outside the CDR3, is SAVISQKPSRDICQRGTSLTIQCQVDSQVTMMFWYRQQPGQSLTLIATANQGSEATYESGFVIDKFPISRPNLTFSTLTVSNMSPEDSSIYLCSVERGENTEAFFGQGTRLTVV.

The gene calls are TRBV12-3 or TRBV12-4 and TRBJ2-1; TCRdb picks TRBD2, but there is no DNA to check that call. This CDR3 contains 19 residues. The CDR3 loop is CASSLYSISPSAGYNEQFF.

The chain combines TRBV6-6 with TRBJ1-1; the TCRdb D gene call, TRBD1, has no DNA to confirm it. Germline assignment: CDR1 MNHNY and CDR2 SVGAGI (reference sequence). This CDR3 has 15 amino acids. Here the CDR3 reads CASSYTAPGTGEAFF.

The chain has TRBV7-9 and TRBJ2-7. The germline CDR1 and CDR2 sequences are SEHNR and FQNEAQ (reference sequence). This CDR3 spans 11 amino acids. This CDR3 is CASSPPYEQYF.

The chain joins TRBV14 to TRBJ2-7; the D call from TCRdb, TRBD2, cannot be confirmed without DNA. Germline-derived CDR1 and CDR2 are SGHDN and FVKESK. This CDR3 is 13 amino acids long. CDR3 sequence reads: CASSSSGAYEQYF.

The chain's CDR3 is CASSEGYSNQPQHF. This chain uses TRBV5-1 with TRBJ1-5; TCRdb's D call, TRBD1, is unchecked because there is no DNA. The germline V gene encodes CDR1 SGHRS and CDR2 YFSETQ. The CDR3 is made up of 14 amino acids.

V is TRBV13 and J is TRBJ2-3; TCRdb reports TRBD2, a call that lacks DNA to check it against. Germline V lookup: CDR1 PRHDT, CDR2 FYEKMQ (reference sequence). The CDR3 sequence is 14 residues long. CDR3: CASSPGLTGDTQYF.

The J gene is TRBJ2-7, the V gene TRBV5-1; TCRdb lists TRBD1, though no DNA is available to test this call. The CDR3 is 15 amino acids. CDR1 SGHRS and CDR2 YFSETQ come from the germline V gene. The CDR3: CASSLGLGGTYEQYF.

The chain joins TRBV4-3 to TRBJ2-3. CDR3 size: 11 residues. The germline gives CDR1 LGHNA, CDR2 YSLEER. CDR3 in amino acids: CASSQLDTQYF.

J is TRBJ1-2 and V is TRBV29-1; TCRdb outputs TRBD1, but without DNA this stays unchecked. Germline lookup yields CDR1 SQVTM and CDR2 ANQGSEA. The CDR3 runs to 15 residues. The CDR3 sequence: CSVVMGQGDSDGYTF. The full variable domain, in which reference TRBV29-1 and TRBJ1-2 provide the parts outside the CDR3, is SAVISQKPSRDICQRGTSLTIQCQVDSQVTMMFWYRQQPGQSLTLIATANQGSEATYESGFVIDKFPISRPNLTFSTLTVSNMSPEDSSIYLCSVVMGQGDSDGYTFGSGTRLTVV.

The rearrangement links TRBV15 to TRBJ2-2. Germline-derived CDR1 and CDR2 are LNHNV and YYDKDF (reference sequence). The CDR3 is made up of 14 amino acids. This CDR3 is CATSLQPITGELFF.

The chain couples TRBV5-1 to TRBJ2-2. This CDR3 contains 13 residues. Germline V gives CDR1 SGHRS, CDR2 YFSETQ. CDR3 in amino acids: CASSLASPGELFF.

The J gene is TRBJ1-1, the V gene TRBV12-3 or TRBV12-4. This CDR3 comprises 11 residues. The CDR3 sequence: CAIGLNTEAFF.

The rearrangement joins TRBV29-1 to TRBJ2-1. Germline CDR1 and CDR2: SQVTM and ANQGSEA. The CDR3 sequence is 12 residues long. The CDR3 here is CSVDISIHEQFF.

V is TRBV27 and J is TRBJ2-7; TCRdb's D gene call, TRBD1, goes unchecked for lack of DNA. Germline CDR1 and CDR2: MNHEY and SMNVEV (reference sequence). The CDR3 consists of 15 residues. The CDR3 reads CASSLKGLASYEQYF.

The chain has TRBV28 and TRBJ1-1; the TRBD1 assignment by TCRdb is unverifiable without DNA. The CDR3 has 18 residues. Germline values: CDR1 MDHEN, CDR2 SYDVKM. CDR3: CASSNDIKIDSHGVRAFF.

This chain links TRBV10-3 with TRBJ1-2; TCRdb indicates TRBD1, and absent DNA this call remains unverified. This CDR3 contains 18 residues. Germline loops: CDR1 ENHRY, CDR2 SYGVKD. CDR3: CAISDAGGEGTGRYGYTF.

The chain couples TRBV12-3 or TRBV12-4 to TRBJ2-5; the D call of TRBD1 rests on TCRdb alone, since no DNA is present to check it. The CDR3 length is 20 residues. CDR3 in amino acids: CASSSPFSGTASSYQETQYF.

V gene TRBV29-1 combines with J gene TRBJ1-2. This CDR3 is built from 13 residues. Germline V lookup: CDR1 SQVTM, CDR2 ANQGSEA. The chain's CDR3 is CSVPRGASAGYTF. Full variable domain (remainder filled in from reference TRBV29-1 and TRBJ1-2): SAVISQKPSRDICQRGTSLTIQCQVDSQVTMMFWYRQQPGQSLTLIATANQGSEATYESGFVIDKFPISRPNLTFSTLTVSNMSPEDSSIYLCSVPRGASAGYTFGSGTRLTVV.

The rearrangement joins TRBV5-1 to TRBJ1-1; TCRdb's D call of TRBD1 is untestable without DNA. The CDR3 has 15 amino acids. CDR1 SGHRS and CDR2 YFSETQ come from the germline V gene. The CDR3 sequence is CASDTTGTSNTEAFF.